This T cell receptor beta chain is from a study of shared clonotypes between healthy human individuals. Clones were sequenced by immunoSEQ multiplex PCR, and TCRdb holds only the in-frame ones, with some missing. Among over a million clones listed, about three quarters were seen once. Points on this clone: The target antigen is unknown.

Findings and caveats of the study: What limited the represented genetic and exposure-history diversity was the small number of donors. Compared with clonotypes that all four donors shared, non-shared clonotypes had lower generation probabilities. Only blood was sampled, and tissue TCR repertoires likely differ from blood ones. Across a handful of donors, naive CD4 shared about 5%, naive CD8 under 4%, memory CD4 roughly 2.3%, memory CD8 roughly 0.37%.

The CDR3 covers 15 residues. The V gene's germline CDR1 is SNHLY and CDR2 FYNNEI. V dropped 8 bases and J dropped 4 bases, with 18 bases sitting between them. Sequencing was carried out using memory CD4+ T cells sorted from blood. Subset reported: CD45RA-negative fraction. The chain recombines TRBV2 with TRBJ1-5, with a possible D match to TRBD1 (5 bases). This sequence was found in a man between 18 and 35 years old in good health. Written as DNA, the CDR3 is TGTGCCAGCCGGACGGGACCGGGCATAAATCAGCCCCAGCATTTT. Amino acids: CASRTGPGINQPQHF.